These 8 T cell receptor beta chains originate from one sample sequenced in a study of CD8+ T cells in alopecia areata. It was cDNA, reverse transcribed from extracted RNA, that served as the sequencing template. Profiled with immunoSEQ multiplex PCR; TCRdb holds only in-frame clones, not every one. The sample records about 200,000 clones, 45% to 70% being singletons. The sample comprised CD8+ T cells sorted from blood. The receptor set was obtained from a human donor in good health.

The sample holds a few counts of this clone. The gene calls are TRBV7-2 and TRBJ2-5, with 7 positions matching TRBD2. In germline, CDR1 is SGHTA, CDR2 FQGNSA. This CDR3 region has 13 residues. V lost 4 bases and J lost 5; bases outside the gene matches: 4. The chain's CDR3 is CASSSPGGETQYF. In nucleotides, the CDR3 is TGTGCCAGCAGCTCACCGGGAGGCGAGACCCAGTACTTC.

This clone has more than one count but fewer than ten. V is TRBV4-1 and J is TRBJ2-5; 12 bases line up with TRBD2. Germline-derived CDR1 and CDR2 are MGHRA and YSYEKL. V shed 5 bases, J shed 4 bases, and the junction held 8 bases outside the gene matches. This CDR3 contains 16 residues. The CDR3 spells CASSATSGGGRETQYF. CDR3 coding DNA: TGCGCCAGCAGCGCGACTAGCGGGGGAGGGAGAGAGACCCAGTACTTC.

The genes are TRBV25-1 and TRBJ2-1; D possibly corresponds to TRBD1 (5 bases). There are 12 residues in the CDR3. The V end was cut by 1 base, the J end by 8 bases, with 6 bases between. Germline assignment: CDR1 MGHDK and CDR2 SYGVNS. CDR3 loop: CASSEWGDEQFF. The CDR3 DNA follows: TGTGCCAGCAGTGAATGGGGCGATGAGCAGTTCTTC.

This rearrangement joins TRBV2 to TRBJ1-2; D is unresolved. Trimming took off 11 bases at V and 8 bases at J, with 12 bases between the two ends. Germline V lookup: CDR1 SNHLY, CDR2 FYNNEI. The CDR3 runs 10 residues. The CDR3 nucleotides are TGTGCCCCCGGGTTGGGGGGCTACACCTTC. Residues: CAPGLGGYTF. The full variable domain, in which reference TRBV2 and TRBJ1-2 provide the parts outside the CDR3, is EPEVTQTPSHQVTQMGQEVILRCVPISNHLYFYWYRQILGQKVEFLVSFYNNEISEKSEIFDDQFSVERPDGSNFTLKIRSTKLEDSAMYFCAPGLGGYTFGSGTRLTVV.

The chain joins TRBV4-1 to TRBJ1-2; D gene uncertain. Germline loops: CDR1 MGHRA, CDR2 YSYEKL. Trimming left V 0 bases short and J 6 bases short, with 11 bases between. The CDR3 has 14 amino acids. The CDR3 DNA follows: TGCGCCAGCAGCCAAGATTTGAGGGTCCATGGCTACACCTTC. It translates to CASSQDLRVHGYTF.

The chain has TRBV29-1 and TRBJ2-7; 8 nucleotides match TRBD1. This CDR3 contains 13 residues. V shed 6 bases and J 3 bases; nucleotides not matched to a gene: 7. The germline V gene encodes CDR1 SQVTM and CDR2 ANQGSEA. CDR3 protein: CSVKGTGIYEQYF. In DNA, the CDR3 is TGCAGCGTCAAGGGGACAGGAATCTACGAGCAGTACTTC.

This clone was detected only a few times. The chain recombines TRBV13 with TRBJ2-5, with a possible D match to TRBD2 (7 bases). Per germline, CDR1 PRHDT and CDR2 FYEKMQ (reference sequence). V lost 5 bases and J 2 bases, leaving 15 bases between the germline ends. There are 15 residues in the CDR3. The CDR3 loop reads CASSPGGRGQETQYF. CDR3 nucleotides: TGTGCCAGCAGCCCCGGGGGGCGGGGGCAAGAGACCCAGTACTTC. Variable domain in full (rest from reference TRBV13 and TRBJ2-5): AAGVIQSPRHLIKEKRETATLKCYPIPRHDTVYWYQQGPGQDPQFLISFYEKMQSDKGSIPDRFSAQQFSDYHSELNMSSLELGDSALYFCASSPGGRGQETQYFGPGTRLLVL.

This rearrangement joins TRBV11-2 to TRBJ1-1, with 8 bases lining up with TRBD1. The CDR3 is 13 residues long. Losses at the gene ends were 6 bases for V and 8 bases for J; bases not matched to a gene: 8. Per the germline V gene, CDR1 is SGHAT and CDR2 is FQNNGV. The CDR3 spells CASREGQGPEAFF. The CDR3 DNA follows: TGTGCCAGCAGGGAAGGACAGGGCCCCGAAGCTTTCTTT.